Each of the 29 T cell receptor beta chains below was sequenced from the same sample in a study of vaccination and CD4 T cells after COVID-19. Oncomine TCR Beta short-read sequencing was applied to DNA from cultured CD4+ T cells. TCRdb passed the PCR reads through MiXCR, listing each CDR3 protein once. The sample includes 8,100 or so distinct CDR3 sequences, about 53% seen only once; the top ten take 18%. For these TCRs, the target antigens are not known. The sample's treatment: approximately nine-day PBMC culture with coronavirus spike peptide pools or control peptides (ViraFEST assay). Samples of CD4+ T cells were obtained from the unexposed donor before the COVID-19 pandemic (2011-2018). Sequencing input: CD4+ T cells from blood, cultured in vitro. All receptors come from a human donor in good health.

There are a few counts of this clonotype. The DNA for the CDR3 is TGTGCCAGTAGGGGGCCGGGACAGAGCAATCAGCCCCAGCATTTT. This sequence encodes CASRGPGQSNQPQHF. The chain has TRBV2 and TRBJ1-5; TRBD1 matches 7 bases. The CDR3 consists of 15 residues. V trimming: 9 bases; J trimming: 1 base; junction bases outside the gene matches: 9. Germline CDR1 SNHLY, CDR2 FYNNEI.

The chain has TRBV20-1 and TRBJ2-5; 8 positions match TRBD1. Germline V lookup: CDR1 DFQATT, CDR2 SNEGSKA (reference sequence). The J segment lost 5 bases and the V segment lost 4 bases, leaving 6 bases of the junction unmatched. CDR3 length: 13 residues. The CDR3 sequence is CSAISGGWETQYF. The CDR3 DNA follows: TGCAGTGCTATATCAGGGGGCTGGGAGACCCAGTACTTC.

The V and J genes are TRBV19 and TRBJ1-2; possible D gene TRBD1, 6 bases. The CDR3 runs to 14 residues. The germline V and J ends were trimmed by 5 bases and 2 bases, with 12 bases remaining between them. Germline-derived CDR1 and CDR2 are LNHDA and SQIVND (reference sequence). The CDR3 loop reads CASSAHTGNYGYTF. CDR3 bases: TGTGCCAGTAGTGCGCATACAGGGAACTATGGCTACACCTTC.

This clonotype has only one observation. The rearrangement joins TRBV6-1 to TRBJ1-4, with 11 bases identical to TRBD1. This CDR3 spans 15 amino acids. Germline V gene data show CDR1 as MNHNS and CDR2 as SASEGT. V shed 5 bases, J shed 8 bases, and the junction held 7 bases outside the gene matches. The CDR3 sequence is CASSPGQGAREKLFF. In DNA, the CDR3 is TGTGCCAGCAGTCCTGGACAGGGGGCAAGGGAAAAACTGTTTTTT.

The sample holds one count of this clonotype. The chain links TRBV28 to TRBJ1-2; D not certain. The germline gives CDR1 MDHEN, CDR2 SYDVKM. Trimming pared 7 bases from V and 2 bases from J, leaving 14 bases between. This CDR3 contains 14 residues. CDR3 sequence reads: CASNEAGKNYGYTF. Written as DNA, the CDR3 is TGTGCCAGCAATGAGGCGGGGAAAAACTATGGCTACACCTTC.

This clonotype was observed a handful of times. The rearrangement links TRBV6-2 or TRBV6-3 to TRBJ1-2; D possibly corresponds to TRBD1 (5 bases). Trimming left V 0 bases short and J 4 bases short, with 15 bases between. This CDR3 contains 16 residues. CDR1 MNHEY and CDR2 SVGEGT come from the germline V gene. The CDR3 region has the DNA TGTGCCAGCAGTTACTCGATGACAGTTTATCGCTATGGCTACACCTTC. As protein: CASSYSMTVYRYGYTF.

This clonotype was counted a few times. The DNA of the CDR3 is TGTGCCAGCAGCTTAGAGCAGTTGGGCATGAACACTGAAGCTTTCTTT. The encoded protein is CASSLEQLGMNTEAFF. The chain carries TRBV7-2 and TRBJ1-1; D remains unclear. The germline V gene has CDR1 SGHTA and CDR2 FQGNSA. V was trimmed by 1 base and J by 0 bases, leaving 12 bases between them. The CDR3 spans 16 residues. Together with reference TRBV7-2 and TRBJ1-1, the CDR3 gives the full variable domain: GAGVSQSPSNKVTEKGKDVELRCDPISGHTALYWYRQSLGQGLEFLIYFQGNSAPDKSGLPSDRFSAERTGGSVSTLTIQRTQQEDSAVYLCASSLEQLGMNTEAFFGQGTRLTVV.

V and J are TRBV20-1 and TRBJ2-1; no clear D gene. The germline gives CDR1 DFQATT, CDR2 SNEGSKA (reference sequence). CDR3 size: 14 residues. V lost 0 bases to trimming and J lost 6 bases, with 12 bases between them. Here the CDR3 reads CSARDRGLANEQFF. The CDR3 region has the DNA TGCAGTGCTAGAGATCGAGGCTTAGCCAATGAGCAGTTCTTC.

The V call is TRBV5-1, the J call TRBJ2-7, with TRBD1 identical over 9 bases. CDR1 is SGHRS, CDR2 YFSETQ, per germline. The CDR3 sequence is 14 residues long. Trimming cost V 4 bases and J 5 bases; bases outside gene matches: 7. CDR3 sequence reads: CASSQQGAPHEQYF. DNA of the CDR3: TGCGCCAGCAGCCAACAGGGGGCGCCCCACGAGCAGTACTTC.

The V call is TRBV19, the J call TRBJ2-5; tentatively, D is TRBD1 (6 bases). CDR3 length equals 16 residues. V gave up 5 bases and J gave up 4 bases, with 20 bases separating them. Germline lookup yields CDR1 LNHDA and CDR2 SQIVND (reference sequence). The CDR3 sequence: CASSEESTGMGETQYF. CDR3 bases: TGTGCCAGTAGTGAGGAATCTACAGGGATGGGAGAGACCCAGTACTTC.

The V gene is TRBV21-1, the J gene TRBJ1-2; TRBD1, the table's D call, lacks a check against the DNA. TRBV21-1 is a listed pseudogene. This CDR3 has 13 residues. CDR3 coding DNA: TGTGCCAGCAAGGGCAGGGAGATGGATGGCTACACCTTC. Its translation: CASKGREMDGYTF.

The chain links TRBV6-2 or TRBV6-3 to TRBJ1-1, with no clear D. Trimming took off 0 bases at V and 5 bases at J, with 10 bases between the two ends. The CDR3 runs to 14 residues. The germline gives CDR1 MNHEY, CDR2 SVGEGT. This CDR3 reads CASSYSRVETEAFF. The DNA for the CDR3 is TGTGCCAGCAGTTACTCGAGGGTAGAAACTGAAGCTTTCTTT.

This clonotype has just a few counts. This chain joins TRBV7-9 and TRBJ1-2; D uncertain. Germline loops: CDR1 SEHNR, CDR2 FQNEAQ (reference sequence). CDR3 length: 15 residues. Trimming cost V 5 bases and J 4 bases, with 17 bases left between them. The chain's CDR3 is CASSHPFEGSYGYTF. The CDR3 region has the DNA TGTGCCAGCAGCCACCCATTTGAGGGCTCCTATGGCTACACCTTC. The full variable domain, completed using reference TRBV7-9 and TRBJ1-2, is DTGVSQNPRHKITKRGQNVTFRCDPISEHNRLYWYRQTLGQGPEFLTYFQNEAQLEKSRLLSDRFSAERPKGSFSTLEIQRTEQGDSAMYLCASSHPFEGSYGYTFGSGTRLTVV.

In this sample, this clonotype turned up a few times. This chain joins TRBV20-1 and TRBJ1-5, with D possibly matching TRBD1 (5 bases). Trimming cost V 5 bases and J 3 bases, with 17 bases left between them. The V gene's germline CDR1 is DFQATT and CDR2 SNEGSKA (reference sequence). The CDR3 sequence is 15 residues long. CDR3 bases: TGCAGTGCTGACGGGACGCAGGGCTTCAATCAGCCCCAGCATTTT. Residues: CSADGTQGFNQPQHF.

The chain couples TRBV19 to TRBJ2-7; TRBD2 matches at 11 bases. CDR3 length equals 15 residues. J gave up 3 bases and V 1 base, and 2 bases lay outside the gene matches. In germline, CDR1 is LNHDA, CDR2 SQIVND (reference sequence). The CDR3: CASSIGLAGSYEQYF. Written as DNA, the CDR3 is TGTGCCAGTAGTATAGGACTAGCGGGAAGCTACGAGCAGTACTTC.

The rearrangement uses TRBV5-1 and TRBJ2-1; tentatively, D is TRBD2 (6 bases). CDR3 length equals 16 residues. The V and J ends lost 4 bases and 0 bases respectively, with 14 bases between them. Germline V gene sequence: CDR1 SGHRS, CDR2 YFSETQ. The CDR3 reads CASSPVAESSYNEQFF. CDR3 nucleotide sequence: TGCGCCAGCAGCCCAGTAGCGGAAAGCTCCTACAATGAGCAGTTCTTC.

This chain uses TRBV5-1 with TRBJ2-3; D not resolved. The germline gives CDR1 SGHRS, CDR2 YFSETQ. V shed 0 bases and J shed 4 bases, with 6 bases lying between them. This CDR3 has 13 amino acids. The CDR3 reads CASSLGRADTQYF. The CDR3 DNA sequence: TGCGCCAGCAGCTTGGGTCGGGCAGATACGCAGTATTTT.

This chain uses TRBV30 with TRBJ1-6, with D tentatively TRBD1 (5 bases). Germline lookup yields CDR1 GTSNPN and CDR2 SVGIG (reference sequence). Trimming cost V 0 bases and J 7 bases, with 10 bases left between them. This CDR3 has 14 amino acids. The CDR3 nucleotides read TGTGCCTGGAGTGTCGGGACGGGGAATTCACCCCTCCACTTT. It yields the protein CAWSVGTGNSPLHF.

This chain links TRBV11-3 with TRBJ1-6, with a weak D call TRBD1 (6 bases). This CDR3 contains 14 residues. Germline CDR1 and CDR2: SGHNT and YENEEA. V lost 5 bases, J lost 7 bases, and 12 bases lay in between. CDR3 in amino acids: CASSTGQQNSPLHF. CDR3 DNA: TGTGCCAGCAGCACCGGACAGCAGAATTCACCCCTCCACTTT.

This sequence joins TRBV6-5 and TRBJ2-3, with TRBD2 as a possible D gene (6 bases). This CDR3 has 16 amino acids. CDR1 and CDR2 from the germline V gene are MNHEY and SVGAGI. Trimming cost V 0 bases and J 5 bases, with 15 bases left between them. The CDR3 coding sequence is TGTGCCAGCAGTTACTCAGGCGGGGCGTTTGAAGATACGCAGTATTTT. This translates into CASSYSGGAFEDTQYF.

The gene calls are TRBV6-2 or TRBV6-3 and TRBJ1-5, with D possibly TRBD1 on 5 matching bases. In germline, CDR1 is MNHEY, CDR2 SVGEGT. V was shortened by 1 base and J by 0 bases, with 28 bases between the two germline ends. The CDR3 sequence is 22 residues long. CDR3 sequence reads: CASSYFFEAWTPNSYSNQPQHF. In DNA, the CDR3 is TGTGCCAGCAGTTACTTCTTCGAAGCTTGGACACCAAATTCCTATAGCAATCAGCCCCAGCATTTT.

The chain joins TRBV30 to TRBJ2-6; the D is unclear. The CDR3 spans 14 residues. V was clipped by 4 bases and J by 3 bases, with 10 bases between them. Per germline, CDR1 GTSNPN and CDR2 SVGIG (reference sequence). The CDR3 nucleotides read TGTGCCTGGAAGGTGAACTTTGGGGCCAACGTCCTGACTTTC. It codes for CAWKVNFGANVLTF.

In its sample, this clonotype is medium-sized (0.01 to 0.1%). V is TRBV5-4 and J is TRBJ2-3, with no clear D. The CDR3 covers 13 residues. The germline V and J ends were trimmed by 4 bases and 6 bases, with 12 bases remaining between them. The germline V gene has CDR1 SGHNT and CDR2 YYREEE (reference sequence). CDR3 in DNA: TGTGCCAGCAGCCCACACCGTACCGATACGCAGTATTTT. Encoded protein: CASSPHRTDTQYF.

The chain uses TRBV18 and TRBJ1-2; TRBD1 is a possible D gene (5 bases). V gave up 5 bases and J gave up 8 bases, with 9 bases separating them. The CDR3 contains 11 residues. Germline CDR1 and CDR2: KGHSH and LQKENI. CDR3 amino acids: CASSGGGGYTF. CDR3 DNA sequence: TGTGCCAGCTCAGGGGGTGGCGGCTACACCTTC.

The V gene is TRBV30, the J gene TRBJ1-5; 7 nucleotides match TRBD1. The CDR3 runs 14 residues. The germline V gene encodes CDR1 GTSNPN and CDR2 SVGIG (reference sequence). Germline trimming cut 4 bases from V and 3 bases from J; bases unmatched to any gene: 6. Here the CDR3 DNA reads TGTGCCTGGAATCAAGGGGGCCTCAATCAGCCCCAGCATTTT. Protein product: CAWNQGGLNQPQHF.

The V gene is TRBV20-1, the J gene TRBJ2-5; D is uncertain. In germline, CDR1 is DFQATT, CDR2 SNEGSKA (reference sequence). The CDR3 covers 13 residues. V lost 6 bases, J lost 5 bases, and 16 bases lay in between. The chain's CDR3 is CSAPRPLGETQYF. In DNA, the CDR3 is TGCAGTGCCCCGAGGCCTCTTGGGGAGACCCAGTACTTC.

The rearrangement links TRBV6-2 or TRBV6-3 to TRBJ1-2; D unclear. This CDR3 is built from 12 residues. V was cut by 3 bases and J by 6 bases, with 8 bases left in between. The germline V gene encodes CDR1 MNHEY and CDR2 SVGEGT. The CDR3 reads CASSYKGDGYTF. DNA of the CDR3: TGTGCCAGCAGTTATAAGGGCGATGGCTACACCTTC.

Details on this clonotype: Because the CDR3's place on the DNA is in doubt, the DNA is left out and the CDR3 is given as listed by TCRdb. The gene calls are TRBV7-5 and TRBJ1-2. TRBV7-5 is a pseudogene locus. The CDR3 numbers 16 amino acids, ends counted. CDR3 loop: CISVSEAASRNYGYTF.

The DNA of the CDR3 is TGTGCCAGCAGCCGAAAGGGACAAGACGGAAACACCATATATTTT. Protein sequence: CASSRKGQDGNTIYF. The J gene is TRBJ1-3, the V gene TRBV7-9; D is possibly TRBD1 (6 bases). The CDR3 spans 15 residues. Trimming took 5 bases from V and 4 from J, leaving 15 bases between them. Germline CDR1 is SEHNR and CDR2 is FQNEAQ (reference sequence).